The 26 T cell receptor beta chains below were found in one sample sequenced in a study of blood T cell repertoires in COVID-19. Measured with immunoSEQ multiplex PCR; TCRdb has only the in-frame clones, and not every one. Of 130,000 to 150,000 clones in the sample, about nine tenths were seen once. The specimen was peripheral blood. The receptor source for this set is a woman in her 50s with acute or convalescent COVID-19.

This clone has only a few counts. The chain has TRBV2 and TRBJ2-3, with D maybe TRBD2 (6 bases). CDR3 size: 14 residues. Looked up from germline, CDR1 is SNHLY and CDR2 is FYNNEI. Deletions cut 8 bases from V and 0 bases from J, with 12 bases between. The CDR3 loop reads CASRPGLSTDTQYF. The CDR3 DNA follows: TGTGCCAGCCGTCCGGGACTGAGCACAGATACGCAGTATTTT.

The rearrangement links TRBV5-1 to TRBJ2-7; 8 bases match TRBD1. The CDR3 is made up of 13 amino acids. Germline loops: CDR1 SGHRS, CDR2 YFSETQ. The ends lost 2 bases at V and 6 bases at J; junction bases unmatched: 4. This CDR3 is CASSFQGAGEQYF. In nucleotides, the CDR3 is TGCGCCAGCAGCTTTCAGGGGGCTGGCGAGCAGTACTTC.

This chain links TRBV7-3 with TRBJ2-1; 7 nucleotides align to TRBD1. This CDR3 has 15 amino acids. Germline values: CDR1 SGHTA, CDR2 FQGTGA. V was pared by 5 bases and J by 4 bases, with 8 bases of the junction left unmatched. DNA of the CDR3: TGTGCCAGCAGCCTTTCGGGACAGAGTTACAATGAGCAGTTCTTC. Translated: CASSLSGQSYNEQFF. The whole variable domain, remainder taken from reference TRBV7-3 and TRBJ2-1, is GAGVSQTPSNKVTEKGKYVELRCDPISGHTALYWYRQSLGQGPEFLIYFQGTGAADDSGLPNDRFFAVRPEGSVSTLKIQRTERGDSAVYLCASSLSGQSYNEQFFGPGTRLTVL.

CDR3 nucleotide sequence: TGTGCCAGCAGCTCACAGGAGATGAACACTGAAGCTTTCTTT. It translates to CASSSQEMNTEAFF. J is TRBJ1-1 and V is TRBV7-6; D perhaps matches TRBD1 (5 bases). From germline, CDR1 is SGHVS and CDR2 FNYEAQ. The CDR3 is 14 residues long. V was trimmed by 4 bases and J by 0 bases, leaving 9 bases between them.

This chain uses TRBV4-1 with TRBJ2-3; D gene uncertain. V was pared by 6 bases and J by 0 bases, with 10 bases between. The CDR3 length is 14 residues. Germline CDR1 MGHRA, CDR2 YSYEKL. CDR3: CASRSPPSTDTQYF. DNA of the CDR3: TGCGCCAGCAGAAGCCCCCCAAGCACAGATACGCAGTATTTT.

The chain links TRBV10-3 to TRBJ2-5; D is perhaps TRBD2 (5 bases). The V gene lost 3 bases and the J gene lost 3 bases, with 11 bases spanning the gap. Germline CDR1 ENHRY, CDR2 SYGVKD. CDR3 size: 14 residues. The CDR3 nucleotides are TGTGCCATCAGTGACGAGGGAAGAAAAGAGACCCAGTACTTC. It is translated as CAISDEGRKETQYF.

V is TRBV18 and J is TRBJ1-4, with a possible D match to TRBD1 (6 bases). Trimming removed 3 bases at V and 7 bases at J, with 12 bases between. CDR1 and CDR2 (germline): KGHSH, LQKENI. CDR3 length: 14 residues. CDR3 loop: CASSPGTNGEKLFF. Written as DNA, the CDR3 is TGTGCCAGCTCACCGGGGACAAATGGTGAAAAACTGTTTTTT.

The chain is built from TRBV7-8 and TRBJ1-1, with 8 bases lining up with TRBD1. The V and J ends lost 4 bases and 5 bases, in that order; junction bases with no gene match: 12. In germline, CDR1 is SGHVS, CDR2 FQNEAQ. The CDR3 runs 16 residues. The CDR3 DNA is TGTGCCAGCAGCTCATCCCCGGGACAGGCGGGAACTGAAGCTTTCTTT. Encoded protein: CASSSSPGQAGTEAFF.

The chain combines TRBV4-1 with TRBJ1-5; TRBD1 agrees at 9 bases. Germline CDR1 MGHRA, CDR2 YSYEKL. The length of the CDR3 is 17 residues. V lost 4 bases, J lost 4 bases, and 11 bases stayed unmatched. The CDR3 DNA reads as TGCGCCAGCAGCCGGGGAGGACAGGGGCCCTTAAATCAGCCCCAGCATTTT. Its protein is CASSRGGQGPLNQPQHF.

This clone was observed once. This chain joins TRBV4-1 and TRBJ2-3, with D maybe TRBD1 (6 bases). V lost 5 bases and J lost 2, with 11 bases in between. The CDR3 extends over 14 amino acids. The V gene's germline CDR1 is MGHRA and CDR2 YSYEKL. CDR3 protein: CASSETGNTDTQYF. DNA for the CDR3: TGCGCCAGCAGCGAGACAGGCAACACAGATACGCAGTATTTT.

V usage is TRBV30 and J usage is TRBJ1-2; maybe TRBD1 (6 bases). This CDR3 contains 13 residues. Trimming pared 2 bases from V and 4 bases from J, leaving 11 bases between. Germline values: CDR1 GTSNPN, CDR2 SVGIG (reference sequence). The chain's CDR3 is CAWSFSDSYGYTF. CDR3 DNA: TGTGCCTGGAGTTTTTCGGACAGCTATGGCTACACCTTC.

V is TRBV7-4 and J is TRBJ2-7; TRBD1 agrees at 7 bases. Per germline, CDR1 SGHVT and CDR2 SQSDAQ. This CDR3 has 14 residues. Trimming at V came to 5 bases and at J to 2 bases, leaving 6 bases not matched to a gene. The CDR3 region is CASSPGQRAYEQYF. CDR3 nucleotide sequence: TGTGCCAGCAGCCCGGGACAGAGAGCCTACGAGCAGTACTTC.

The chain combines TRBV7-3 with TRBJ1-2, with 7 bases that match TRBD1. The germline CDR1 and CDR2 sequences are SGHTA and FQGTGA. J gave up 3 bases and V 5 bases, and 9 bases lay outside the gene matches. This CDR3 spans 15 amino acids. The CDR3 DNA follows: TGTGCCAGCAGCCCCGCGGGACAGACCTACTATGGCTACACCTTC. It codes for CASSPAGQTYYGYTF.

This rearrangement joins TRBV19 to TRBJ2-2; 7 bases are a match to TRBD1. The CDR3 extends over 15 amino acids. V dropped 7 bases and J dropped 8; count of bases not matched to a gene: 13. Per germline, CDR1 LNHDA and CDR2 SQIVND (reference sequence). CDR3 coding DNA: TGTGCCAGTATGTCCAGGGGGAGCCTAGTGGGGGAGCTGTTTTTT. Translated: CASMSRGSLVGELFF.

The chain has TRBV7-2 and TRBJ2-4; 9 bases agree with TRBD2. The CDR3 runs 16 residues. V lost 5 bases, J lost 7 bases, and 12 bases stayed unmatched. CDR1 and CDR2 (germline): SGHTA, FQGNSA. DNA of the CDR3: TGTGCCAGCAGCAGAGGCCCGACTAGCGGATCCAACATTCAGTACTTC. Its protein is CASSRGPTSGSNIQYF.

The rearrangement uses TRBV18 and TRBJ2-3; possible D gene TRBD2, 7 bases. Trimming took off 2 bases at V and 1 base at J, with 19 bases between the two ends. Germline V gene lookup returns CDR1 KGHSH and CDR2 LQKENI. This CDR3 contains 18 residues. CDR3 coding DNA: TGTGCCAGCTCACCAAGTAGAAGCGGGACAATAGGCACAGATACGCAGTATTTT. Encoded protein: CASSPSRSGTIGTDTQYF.

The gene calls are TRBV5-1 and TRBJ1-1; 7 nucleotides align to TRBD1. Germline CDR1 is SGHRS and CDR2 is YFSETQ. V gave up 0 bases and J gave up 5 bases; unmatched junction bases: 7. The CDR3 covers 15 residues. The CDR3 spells CASSLGGQAGTEAFF. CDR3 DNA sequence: TGCGCCAGCAGCTTGGGCGGACAGGCGGGTACTGAAGCTTTCTTT.

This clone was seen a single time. The CDR3 DNA is TGCGCCAGCAGCTTAGAACCTAAGCGCGACTACGAGCAGTACTTC. It specifies CASSLEPKRDYEQYF. This chain uses TRBV5-1 with TRBJ2-7; no clear D. Germline CDR1 reads SGHRS; CDR2 reads YFSETQ. Trimming stripped 2 bases from V and 3 bases from J, with 15 bases between. The CDR3 runs 15 residues. The whole variable domain, filled in from reference TRBV5-1 and TRBJ2-7, reads KAGVTQTPRYLIKTRGQQVTLSCSPISGHRSVSWYQQTPGQGLQFLFEYFSETQRNKGNFPGRFSGRQFSNSRSEMNVSTLELGDSALYLCASSLEPKRDYEQYFGPGTRLTVT.

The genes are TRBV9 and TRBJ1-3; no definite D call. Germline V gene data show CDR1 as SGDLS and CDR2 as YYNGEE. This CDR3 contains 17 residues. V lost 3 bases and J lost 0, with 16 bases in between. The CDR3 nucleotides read TGTGCCAGCAGCGGTCCGACCCGGGATTCCTCTGGAAACACCATATATTTT. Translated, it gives CASSGPTRDSSGNTIYF.

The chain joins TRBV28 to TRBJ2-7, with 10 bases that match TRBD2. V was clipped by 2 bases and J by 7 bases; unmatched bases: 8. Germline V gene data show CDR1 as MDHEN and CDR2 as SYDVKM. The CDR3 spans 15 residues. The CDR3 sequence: CASSLGASGGGEQYF. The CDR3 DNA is TGTGCCAGCAGTTTAGGGGCTAGCGGGGGCGGGGAGCAGTACTTC. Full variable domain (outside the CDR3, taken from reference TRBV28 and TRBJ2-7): DVKVTQSSRYLVKRTGEKVFLECVQDMDHENMFWYRQDPGLGLRLIYFSYDVKMKEKGDIPEGYSVSREKKERFSLILESASTNQTSMYLCASSLGASGGGEQYFGPGTRLTVT.

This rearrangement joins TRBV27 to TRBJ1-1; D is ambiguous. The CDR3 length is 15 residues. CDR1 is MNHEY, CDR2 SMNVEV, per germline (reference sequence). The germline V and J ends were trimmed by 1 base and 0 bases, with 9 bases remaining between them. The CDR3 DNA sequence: TGTGCCAGCAGTTTATTCGCCAGGTTGAACACTGAAGCTTTCTTT. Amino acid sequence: CASSLFARLNTEAFF.

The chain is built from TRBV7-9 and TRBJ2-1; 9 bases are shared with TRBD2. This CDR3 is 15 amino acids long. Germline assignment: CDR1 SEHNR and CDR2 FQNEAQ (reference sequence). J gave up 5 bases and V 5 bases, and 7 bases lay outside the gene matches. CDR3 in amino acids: CASSLLLAGNNEQFF. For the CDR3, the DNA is TGTGCCAGCAGCCTACTACTAGCGGGTAACAATGAGCAGTTCTTC.

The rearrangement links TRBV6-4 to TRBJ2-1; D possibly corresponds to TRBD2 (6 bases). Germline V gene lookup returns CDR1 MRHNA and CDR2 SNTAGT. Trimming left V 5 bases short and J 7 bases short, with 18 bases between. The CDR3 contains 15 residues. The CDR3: CASSLVGGMKNEQFF. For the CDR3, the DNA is TGTGCCAGCAGTCTAGTGGGGGGAATGAAAAATGAGCAGTTCTTC.

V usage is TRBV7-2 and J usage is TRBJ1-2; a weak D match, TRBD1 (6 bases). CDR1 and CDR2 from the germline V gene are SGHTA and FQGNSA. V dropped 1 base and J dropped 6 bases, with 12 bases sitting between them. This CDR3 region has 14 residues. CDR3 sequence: CASSLGGPSNGYTF. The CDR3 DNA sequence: TGTGCCAGCAGCTTAGGGGGGCCGTCGAATGGCTACACCTTC.

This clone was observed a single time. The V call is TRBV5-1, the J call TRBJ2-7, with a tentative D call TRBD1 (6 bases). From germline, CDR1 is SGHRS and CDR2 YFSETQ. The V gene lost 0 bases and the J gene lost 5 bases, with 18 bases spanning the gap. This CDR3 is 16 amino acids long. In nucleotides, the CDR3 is TGCGCCAGCAGCTTGGCCAGGGGACACCTACCCCACGAGCAGTACTTC. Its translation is CASSLARGHLPHEQYF.

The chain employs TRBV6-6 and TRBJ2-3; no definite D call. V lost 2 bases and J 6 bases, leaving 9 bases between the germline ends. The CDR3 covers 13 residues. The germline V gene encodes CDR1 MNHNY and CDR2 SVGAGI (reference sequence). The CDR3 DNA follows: TGTGCCAGCAGTTACGAGGCCGTTGATACGCAGTATTTT. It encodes CASSYEAVDTQYF.